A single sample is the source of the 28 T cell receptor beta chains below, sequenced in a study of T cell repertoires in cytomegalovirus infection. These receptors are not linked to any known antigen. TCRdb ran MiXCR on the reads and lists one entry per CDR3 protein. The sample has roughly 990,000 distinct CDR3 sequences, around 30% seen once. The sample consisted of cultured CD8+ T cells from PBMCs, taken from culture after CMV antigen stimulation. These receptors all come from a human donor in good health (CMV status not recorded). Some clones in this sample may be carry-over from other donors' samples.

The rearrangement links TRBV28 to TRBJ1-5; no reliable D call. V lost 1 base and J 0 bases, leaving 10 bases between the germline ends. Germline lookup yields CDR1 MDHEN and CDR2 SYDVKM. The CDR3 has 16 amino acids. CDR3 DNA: TGTGCCAGCAGTTTATTTACGGGCCTTAGCAATCAGCCCCAGCATTTT. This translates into CASSLFTGLSNQPQHF.

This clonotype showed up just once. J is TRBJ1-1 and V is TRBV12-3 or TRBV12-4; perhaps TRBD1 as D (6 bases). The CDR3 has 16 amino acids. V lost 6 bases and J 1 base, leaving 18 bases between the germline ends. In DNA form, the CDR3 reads TGTGCCAGCAGCCCCGGGACACTCACTTCGAACACTGAAGCTTTCTTT. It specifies CASSPGTLTSNTEAFF.

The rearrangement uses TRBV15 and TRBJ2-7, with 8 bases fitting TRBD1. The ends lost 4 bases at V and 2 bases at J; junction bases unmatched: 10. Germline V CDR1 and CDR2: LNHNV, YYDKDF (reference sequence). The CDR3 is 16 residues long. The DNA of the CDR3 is TGTGCCACCAGCACCTCCAGGGGGCAGGGGGCCTACGAGCAGTACGTC. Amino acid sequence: CATSTSRGQGAYEQYV.

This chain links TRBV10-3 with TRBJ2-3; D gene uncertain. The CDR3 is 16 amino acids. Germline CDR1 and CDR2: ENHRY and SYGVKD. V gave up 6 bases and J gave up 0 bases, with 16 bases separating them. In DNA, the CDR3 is TGTGCCATCAGCCTCCATCAACGCGTTAGCACAGATACGCAGTATTTT. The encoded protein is CAISLHQRVSTDTQYF.

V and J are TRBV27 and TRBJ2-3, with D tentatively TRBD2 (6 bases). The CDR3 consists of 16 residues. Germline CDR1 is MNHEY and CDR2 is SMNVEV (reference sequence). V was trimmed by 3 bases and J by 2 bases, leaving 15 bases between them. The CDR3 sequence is CASSFLRDSLTDTQYF. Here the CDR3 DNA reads TGTGCCAGCAGTTTTCTCCGGGACTCTCTCACAGATACGCAGTATTTT.

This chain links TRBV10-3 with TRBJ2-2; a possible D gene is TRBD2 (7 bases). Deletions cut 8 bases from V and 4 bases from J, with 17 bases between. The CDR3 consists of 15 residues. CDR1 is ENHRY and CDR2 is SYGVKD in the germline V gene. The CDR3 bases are TGTGCCATCCCGGTCGCGGGGGCCTCCACCGGGGAGCTGTTTTTT. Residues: CAIPVAGASTGELFF.

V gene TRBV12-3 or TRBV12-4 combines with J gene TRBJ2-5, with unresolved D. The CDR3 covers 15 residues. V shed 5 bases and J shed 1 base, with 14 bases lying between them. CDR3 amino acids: CASSAVSWGQETQYF. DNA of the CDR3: TGTGCCAGCAGTGCCGTGTCGTGGGGCCAAGAGACCCAGTACTTC.

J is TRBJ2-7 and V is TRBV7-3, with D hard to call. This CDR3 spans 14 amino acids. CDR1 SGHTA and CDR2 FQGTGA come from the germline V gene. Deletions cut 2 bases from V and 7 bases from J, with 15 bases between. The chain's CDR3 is CASSLSGRKGEQYV. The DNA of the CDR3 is TGTGCCAGCAGCTTATCGGGCCGAAAGGGAGAGCAGTACGTC.

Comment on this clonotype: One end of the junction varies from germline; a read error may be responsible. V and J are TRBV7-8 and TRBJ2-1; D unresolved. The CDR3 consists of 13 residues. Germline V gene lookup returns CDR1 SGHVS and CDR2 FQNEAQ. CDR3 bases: TGTACCAGCAGCTTAGGCGGATTCAATGAGCAGTTCTTC. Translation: CTSSLGGFNEQFF.

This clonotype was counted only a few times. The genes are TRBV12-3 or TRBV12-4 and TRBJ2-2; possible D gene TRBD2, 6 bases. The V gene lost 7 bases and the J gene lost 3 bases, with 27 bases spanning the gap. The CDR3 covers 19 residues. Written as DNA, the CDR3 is TGTGCCAGCATCCGGGGCCTCCGGGACTTTCCCGCTCACACCGGGGAGCTGTTTTTT. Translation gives CASIRGLRDFPAHTGELFF.

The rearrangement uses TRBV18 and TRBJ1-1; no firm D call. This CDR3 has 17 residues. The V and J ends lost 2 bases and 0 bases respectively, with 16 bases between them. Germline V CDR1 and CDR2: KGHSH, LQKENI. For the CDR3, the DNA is TGTGCCAGCTCACCAATAATACAGTCGGGAATGAACACTGAAGCTTTCTTT. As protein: CASSPIIQSGMNTEAFF. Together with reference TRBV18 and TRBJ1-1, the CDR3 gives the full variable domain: NAGVMQNPRHLVRRRGQEARLRCSPMKGHSHVYWYRQLPEEGLKFMVYLQKENIIDESGMPKERFSAEFPKEGPSILRIQQVVRGDSAAYFCASSPIIQSGMNTEAFFGQGTRLTVV.

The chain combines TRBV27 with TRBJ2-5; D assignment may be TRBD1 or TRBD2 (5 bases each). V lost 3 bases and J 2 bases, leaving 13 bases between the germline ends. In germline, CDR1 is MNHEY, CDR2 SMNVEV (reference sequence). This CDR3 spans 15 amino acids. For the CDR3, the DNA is TGTGCCAGCAGTTTTTTCGGGGCTATTCAAGAGACCCAGTACTTC. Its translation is CASSFFGAIQETQYF.

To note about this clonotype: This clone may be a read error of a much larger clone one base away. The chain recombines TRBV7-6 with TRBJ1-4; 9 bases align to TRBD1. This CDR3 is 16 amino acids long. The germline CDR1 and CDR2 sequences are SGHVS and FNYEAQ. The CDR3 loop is CACSSRDRERNEKLFF. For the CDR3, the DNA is TGTGCCTGCAGCTCCCGGGACAGGGAGAGGAATGAAAAACTGTTTTTT.

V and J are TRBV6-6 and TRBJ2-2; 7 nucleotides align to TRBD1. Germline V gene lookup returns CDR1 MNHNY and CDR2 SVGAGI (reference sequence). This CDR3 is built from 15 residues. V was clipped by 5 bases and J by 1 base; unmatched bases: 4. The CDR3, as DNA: TGTGCCAGCAGTGCCGGGACAGAGAACACCGGGGAGCTGTTTTTT. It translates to CASSAGTENTGELFF.

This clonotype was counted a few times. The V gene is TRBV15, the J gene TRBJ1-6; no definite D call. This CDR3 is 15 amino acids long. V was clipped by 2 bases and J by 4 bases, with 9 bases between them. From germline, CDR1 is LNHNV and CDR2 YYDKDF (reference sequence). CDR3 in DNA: TGTGCCACCAGCAGACGGACGGATTATAATTCACCCCTCCACTTT. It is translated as CATSRRTDYNSPLHF.

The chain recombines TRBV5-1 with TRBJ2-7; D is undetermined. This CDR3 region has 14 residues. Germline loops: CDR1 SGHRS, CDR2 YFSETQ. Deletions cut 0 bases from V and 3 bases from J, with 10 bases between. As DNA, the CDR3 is TGCGCCAGCAGCTTGGGACCTTCACACTACGAGCAGTACTTC. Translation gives CASSLGPSHYEQYF.

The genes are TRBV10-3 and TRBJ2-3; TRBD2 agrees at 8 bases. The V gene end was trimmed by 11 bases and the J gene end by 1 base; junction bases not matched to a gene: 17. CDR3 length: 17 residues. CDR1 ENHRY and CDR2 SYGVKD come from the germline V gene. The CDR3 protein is CALLLVAGLPRTDTQYF. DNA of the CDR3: TGTGCCTTACTCCTAGTAGCGGGGCTACCCCGCACAGATACGCAGTATTTT.

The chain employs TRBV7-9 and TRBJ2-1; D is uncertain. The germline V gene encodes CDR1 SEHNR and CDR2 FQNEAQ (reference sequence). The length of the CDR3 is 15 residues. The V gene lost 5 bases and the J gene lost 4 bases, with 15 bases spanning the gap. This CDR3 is CASSTPDVGYNEQFF. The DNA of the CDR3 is TGTGCCAGCAGCACTCCGGATGTGGGGTACAATGAGCAGTTCTTC.

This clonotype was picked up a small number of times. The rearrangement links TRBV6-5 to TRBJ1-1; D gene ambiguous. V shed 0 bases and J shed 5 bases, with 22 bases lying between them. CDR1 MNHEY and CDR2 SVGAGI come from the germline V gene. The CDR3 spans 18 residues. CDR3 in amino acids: CASSYSEYMTFERTEAFF. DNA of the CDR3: TGTGCCAGCAGTTACTCGGAATATATGACCTTTGAGAGGACTGAAGCTTTCTTT.

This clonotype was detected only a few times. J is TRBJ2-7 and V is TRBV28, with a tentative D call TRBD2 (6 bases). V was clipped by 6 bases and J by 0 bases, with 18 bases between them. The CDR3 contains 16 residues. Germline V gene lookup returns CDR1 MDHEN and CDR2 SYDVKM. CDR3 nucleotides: TGTGCCAGCAGCAGAACGACTAGTCCTAGCTCCTACGAGCAGTACGTC. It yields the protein CASSRTTSPSSYEQYV.

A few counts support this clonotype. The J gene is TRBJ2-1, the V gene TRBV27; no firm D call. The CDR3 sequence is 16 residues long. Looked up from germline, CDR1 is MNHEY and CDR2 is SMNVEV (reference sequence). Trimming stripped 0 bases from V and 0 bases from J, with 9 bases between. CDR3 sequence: CASSLSLWSSYNEQFF. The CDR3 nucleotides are TGTGCCAGCAGTTTATCCCTCTGGAGCTCCTACAATGAGCAGTTCTTC.

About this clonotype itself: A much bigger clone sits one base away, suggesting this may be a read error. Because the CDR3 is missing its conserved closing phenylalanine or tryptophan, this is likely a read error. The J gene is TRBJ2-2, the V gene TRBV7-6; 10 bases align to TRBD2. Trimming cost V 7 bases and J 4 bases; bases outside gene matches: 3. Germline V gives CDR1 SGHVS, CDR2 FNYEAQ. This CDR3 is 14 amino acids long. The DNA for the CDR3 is TGTGCCAGCACCGTAGCGGGGGGCACCGGGGAGCTGTTTCTT. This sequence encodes CASTVAGGTGELFL.

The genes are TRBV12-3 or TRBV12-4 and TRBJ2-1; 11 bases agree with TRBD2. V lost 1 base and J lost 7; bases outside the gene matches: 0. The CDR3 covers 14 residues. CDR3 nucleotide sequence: TGTGCCAGCAGTTTAGGACTAGCGGGAAATGAGCAGTTCTTC. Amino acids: CASSLGLAGNEQFF.

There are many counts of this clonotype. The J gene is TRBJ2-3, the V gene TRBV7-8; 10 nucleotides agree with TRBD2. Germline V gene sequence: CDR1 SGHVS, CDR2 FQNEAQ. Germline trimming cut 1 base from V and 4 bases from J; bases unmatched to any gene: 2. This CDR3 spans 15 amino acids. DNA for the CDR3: TGTGCCAGCAGCTTAGGGAGCGGGGGGGCAGATACGCAGTATTTT. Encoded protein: CASSLGSGGADTQYF.

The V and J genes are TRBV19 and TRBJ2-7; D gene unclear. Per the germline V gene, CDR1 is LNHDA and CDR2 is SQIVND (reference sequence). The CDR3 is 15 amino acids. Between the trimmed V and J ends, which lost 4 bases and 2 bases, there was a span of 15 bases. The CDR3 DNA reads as TGTGCCAGTAGTAAGGGCTTGAGGTCTACCTACGAGCAGTACTTC. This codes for CASSKGLRSTYEQYF.

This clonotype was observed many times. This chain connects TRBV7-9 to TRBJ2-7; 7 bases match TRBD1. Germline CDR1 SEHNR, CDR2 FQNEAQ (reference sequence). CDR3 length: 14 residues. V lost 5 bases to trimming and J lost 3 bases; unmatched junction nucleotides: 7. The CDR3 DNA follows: TGTGCCAGCAGCCACTCCCGACAGGGCTACGAGCAGTACTTC. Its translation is CASSHSRQGYEQYF.

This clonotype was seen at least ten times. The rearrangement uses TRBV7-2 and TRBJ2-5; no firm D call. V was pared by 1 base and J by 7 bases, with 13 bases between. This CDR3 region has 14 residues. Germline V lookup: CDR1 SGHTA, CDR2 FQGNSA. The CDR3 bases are TGTGCCAGCAGCTTAGGGGAACTGGGGTGGACCCAGTACTTC. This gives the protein CASSLGELGWTQYF.

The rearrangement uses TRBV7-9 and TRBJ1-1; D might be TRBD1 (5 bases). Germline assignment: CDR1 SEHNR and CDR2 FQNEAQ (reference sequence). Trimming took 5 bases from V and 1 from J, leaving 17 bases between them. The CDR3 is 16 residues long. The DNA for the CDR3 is TGTGCCAGCAGCAAGTCACCGGGACCGTCGAACACTGAAGCTTTCTTT. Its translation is CASSKSPGPSNTEAFF.